The next 21 T cell receptor beta chains were all read from a single sample in a study of T-cell reconstitution after alpha-beta-depleted transplantation in children. A TCRbeta library incorporating unique molecular identifiers was prepared. Each CDR3 protein is one row after TCRdb ran MiXCR on the PCR reads. The data contain roughly 300,000 distinct CDR3 sequences, 9% to 12% of them singletons. The specimen was PBMCs from the stem cell graft donor, collected from the stem cell graft. These receptors were obtained from a human donor who donated a stem cell graft to a child with acute lymphoblastic leukemia.

This chain joins TRBV20-1 and TRBJ2-1; 10 nucleotides align to TRBD2. This CDR3 has 16 amino acids. V dropped 6 bases and J dropped 4; count of bases not matched to a gene: 12. The germline V gene has CDR1 DFQATT and CDR2 SNEGSKA (reference sequence). CDR3 nucleotides: TGCAGTGCGCCGGACGAACTAGCGGGACTGTACAATGAGCAGTTCTTC. Translating it yields CSAPDELAGLYNEQFF.

This clonotype was counted at least ten times. The chain recombines TRBV27 with TRBJ2-1; either TRBD1 or TRBD2 may fit D (6 bases each). Germline V gene lookup returns CDR1 MNHEY and CDR2 SMNVEV (reference sequence). This CDR3 has 15 residues. The V gene lost 4 bases and the J gene lost 0 bases, with 10 bases spanning the gap. The CDR3 nucleotides read TGTGCCAGCAGTTGGGGGGCCAGCTCCTACAATGAGCAGTTCTTC. This translates into CASSWGASSYNEQFF.

This clonotype was counted ten times or more. The chain couples TRBV12-3 or TRBV12-4 to TRBJ2-2, with TRBD1 as a possible D gene (7 bases). With 5 bases removed from V and 2 bases from J, the gap between germline ends came to 15 bases. The CDR3 has 16 residues. This chain's CDR3 is CASSLRQGGNTGELFF. CDR3 bases: TGTGCCAGCAGTCTACGACAGGGAGGTAACACCGGGGAGCTGTTTTTT.

This clonotype was found a few times. The chain couples TRBV15 to TRBJ2-7; the D call may be TRBD1 or TRBD2 (5 bases each). Germline lookup yields CDR1 LNHNV and CDR2 YYDKDF (reference sequence). The CDR3 consists of 13 residues. Deletions cut 5 bases from V and 3 bases from J, with 11 bases between. The CDR3 region has the DNA TGTGCCACCAGCGGGGGACGGTTCTACGAGCAGTACTTC. It translates to CATSGGRFYEQYF.

This sequence joins TRBV5-6 and TRBJ2-5; 8 bases match TRBD2. The CDR3 loop spans 16 amino acids. CDR1 SGHDT and CDR2 YYEEEE come from the germline V gene. The junction had 6 bases not matched to a gene; V was cut back by 0 bases and J by 2 bases. The CDR3 region is CASSLAWREAQETQYF. CDR3 bases: TGTGCCAGCAGCTTGGCCTGGCGGGAGGCGCAAGAGACCCAGTACTTC.

The sample holds a few counts of this clonotype. V and J are TRBV7-2 and TRBJ1-3; 8 nucleotides align to TRBD1. The CDR3 has 15 amino acids. After removal of 3 bases from V and 4 bases from J, the junction contained 5 bases not matched to a gene. Germline CDR1 and CDR2: SGHTA and FQGNSA. The CDR3 sequence is CASSFLRGPGNTIYF. The CDR3 bases are TGTGCCAGCAGCTTCCTCAGGGGGCCCGGAAACACCATATATTTT.

The J gene is TRBJ2-7, the V gene TRBV7-6; D gene uncertain. Between the trimmed V and J ends, which lost 4 bases and 2 bases, there was a span of 12 bases. CDR1 and CDR2 from the germline V gene are SGHVS and FNYEAQ. The CDR3 length is 14 residues. The CDR3 DNA sequence: TGTGCCAGCAGCTCGACCGCTGTCGCCTACGAGCAGTACTTC. Its protein is CASSSTAVAYEQYF.

A single count supports this clonotype. The junction does not match germline at one end; this may be a read error. V is TRBV4-3 and J is TRBJ2-7; D might be TRBD1 or TRBD2, each matching 7 bases. CDR3 length: 17 amino acids. CDR1 is LGHNA and CDR2 is YSLEER in the germline V gene. The DNA of the CDR3 is TGCTCCAGCAGCCTAAAAGGGGGCGGGAGTCCTTCCTACGAGCAGTACTTC. Protein sequence: CSSSLKGGGSPSYEQYF.

This chain joins TRBV4-1 and TRBJ2-5; no reliable D call. CDR1 is MGHRA and CDR2 is YSYEKL in the germline V gene. Trimming stripped 0 bases from V and 2 bases from J, with 13 bases between. CDR3 size: 16 residues. The CDR3 coding sequence is TGCGCCAGCAGCCAAGATCCCCAGGCCGATCAAGAGACCCAGTACTTC. Encoded protein: CASSQDPQADQETQYF.

This clonotype was found a few times. The V call is TRBV5-1, the J call TRBJ2-3, with D unresolved. Per germline, CDR1 SGHRS and CDR2 YFSETQ. This CDR3 has 13 amino acids. Trimming pared 4 bases from V and 2 bases from J, leaving 8 bases between. In DNA form, the CDR3 reads TGCGCCAGCAGCCCTGACCACACAGATACGCAGTATTTT. Translating gives CASSPDHTDTQYF.

This chain joins TRBV7-9 and TRBJ2-5; TRBD2 is a possible D gene (6 bases). V was cut by 4 bases and J by 0 bases, with 9 bases left in between. Germline V CDR1 and CDR2: SEHNR, FQNEAQ (reference sequence). CDR3 length: 14 amino acids. CDR3 sequence reads: CASSSRGYQETQYF. DNA of the CDR3: TGTGCCAGCAGCTCCCGGGGGTACCAAGAGACCCAGTACTTC.

The chain carries TRBV5-1 and TRBJ2-3, with TRBD2 matching over 16 bases. The J segment lost 6 bases and the V segment lost 2 bases, leaving 3 bases of the junction unmatched. The CDR3 runs to 16 residues. The germline V gene encodes CDR1 SGHRS and CDR2 YFSETQ. The DNA for the CDR3 is TGCGCCAGCAGCTTCGGGACTAGCGGGAGGGTCGATACGCAGTATTTT. Translated, it gives CASSFGTSGRVDTQYF.

V is TRBV28 and J is TRBJ2-6; possible D gene TRBD2, 5 bases. CDR1 MDHEN and CDR2 SYDVKM come from the germline V gene. The CDR3 totals 16 residues. V lost 5 bases and J 2 bases, leaving 13 bases between the germline ends. The CDR3: CASSPDSLPGANVLTF. CDR3 nucleotides: TGTGCCAGCAGTCCGGACTCCCTACCTGGGGCCAACGTCCTGACTTTC.

Many counts were recorded for this clonotype. This chain connects TRBV20-1 to TRBJ2-3, with a tentative D call TRBD1 (5 bases). The V and J ends lost 6 bases and 8 bases respectively, with 15 bases between them. CDR1 and CDR2 (germline): DFQATT, SNEGSKA (reference sequence). This CDR3 has 12 amino acids. For the CDR3, the DNA is TGCAGTGCAATCGCCCCCCAGGGTACGCAGTATTTT. Translation: CSAIAPQGTQYF.

A few counts support this clonotype. CDR3 protein: CASSWGTGADSPLHF. The CDR3 nucleotides are TGCGCCAGCAGCTGGGGGACAGGGGCTGATTCACCCCTCCACTTT. The rearrangement links TRBV5-1 to TRBJ1-6; 10 bases are shared with TRBD1. J gave up 8 bases and V 3 bases, and 5 bases lay outside the gene matches. Germline V CDR1 and CDR2: SGHRS, YFSETQ. The CDR3 has 15 amino acids.

This chain joins TRBV4-1 and TRBJ2-7, with 9 bases that match TRBD1. V gave up 3 bases and J gave up 6 bases; unmatched junction bases: 9. The CDR3 has 15 residues. Germline lookup yields CDR1 MGHRA and CDR2 YSYEKL. The CDR3 DNA follows: TGCGCCAGCAGCCAGGTGGGACAGGGTGATGGCGAGCAGTACTTC. Protein: CASSQVGQGDGEQYF.

In its sample, this clonotype was seen a few times. The genes are TRBV12-3 or TRBV12-4 and TRBJ2-7, with D perhaps TRBD2 (7 bases). This CDR3 has 14 amino acids. V lost 3 bases, J lost 3 bases, and 12 bases lay in between. Here the CDR3 DNA reads TGTGCCAGCAGTTTCGGGGGGCCGGACTACGAGCAGTACTTC. Protein product: CASSFGGPDYEQYF.

In DNA form, the CDR3 reads TGCAGTGCTAGAGGAGCGGGGGCCACTGAAGCTTTCTTT. This codes for CSARGAGATEAFF. The chain combines TRBV20-1 with TRBJ1-1; D is possibly TRBD1 (6 bases). In germline, CDR1 is DFQATT, CDR2 SNEGSKA (reference sequence). CDR3 length equals 13 residues. The germline V and J ends were trimmed by 1 base and 4 bases, with 10 bases remaining between them.

This clonotype was observed many times. The rearrangement uses TRBV10-3 and TRBJ1-1, with TRBD1 as a possible D gene (5 bases). The CDR3 runs to 14 residues. V was cut by 6 bases and J by 1 base, with 12 bases left in between. Looked up from germline, CDR1 is ENHRY and CDR2 is SYGVKD. The CDR3 sequence is CAIRGVGGNTEAFF. CDR3 DNA sequence: TGTGCCATCAGGGGCGTGGGGGGGAACACTGAAGCTTTCTTT.

This clonotype was counted a few times. V usage is TRBV7-9 and J usage is TRBJ2-1; the D gene is possibly TRBD2 (6 bases). Per germline, CDR1 SEHNR and CDR2 FQNEAQ (reference sequence). This CDR3 comprises 17 residues. Trimming removed 2 bases at V and 5 bases at J, with 19 bases between. DNA of the CDR3: TGTGCCAGCAGCTTATGGGCCCCCCCGGGAGCGGACAATGAGCAGTTCTTC. As protein: CASSLWAPPGADNEQFF.

J is TRBJ2-4 and V is TRBV5-1; 9 nucleotides line up with TRBD1. V was clipped by 4 bases and J by 6 bases; unmatched bases: 11. The CDR3 contains 16 residues. Germline lookup yields CDR1 SGHRS and CDR2 YFSETQ. The CDR3 bases are TGCGCCAGCAGCCGTTCATCTCCGGGACAGGGAAACATTCAGTACTTC. Its protein is CASSRSSPGQGNIQYF.